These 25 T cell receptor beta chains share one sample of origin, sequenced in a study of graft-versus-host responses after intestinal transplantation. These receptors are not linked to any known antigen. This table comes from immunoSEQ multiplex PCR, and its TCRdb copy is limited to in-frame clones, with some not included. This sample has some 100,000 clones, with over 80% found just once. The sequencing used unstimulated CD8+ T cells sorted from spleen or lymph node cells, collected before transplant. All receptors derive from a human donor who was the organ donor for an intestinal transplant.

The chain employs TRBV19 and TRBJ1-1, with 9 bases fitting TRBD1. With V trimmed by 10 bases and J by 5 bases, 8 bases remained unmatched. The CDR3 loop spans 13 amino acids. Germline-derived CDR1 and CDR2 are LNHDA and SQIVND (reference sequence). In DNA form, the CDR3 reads TGTGCCACAACAGGGGGCTACGGAACTGAAGCTTTCTTT. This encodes CATTGGYGTEAFF.

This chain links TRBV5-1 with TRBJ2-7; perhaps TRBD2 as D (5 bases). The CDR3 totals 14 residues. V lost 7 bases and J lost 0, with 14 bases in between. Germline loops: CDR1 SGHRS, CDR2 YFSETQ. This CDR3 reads CASRSPEDSYEQYF. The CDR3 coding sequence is TGCGCCAGCCGATCTCCGGAGGACTCCTACGAGCAGTACTTC.

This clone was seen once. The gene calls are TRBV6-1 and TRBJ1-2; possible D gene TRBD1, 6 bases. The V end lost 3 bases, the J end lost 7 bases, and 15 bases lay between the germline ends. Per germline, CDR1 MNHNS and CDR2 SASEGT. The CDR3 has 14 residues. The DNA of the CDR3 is TGTGCCAGCAGTGATCCGGACAGCCTTGCTGGCTACACCTTC. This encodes CASSDPDSLAGYTF.

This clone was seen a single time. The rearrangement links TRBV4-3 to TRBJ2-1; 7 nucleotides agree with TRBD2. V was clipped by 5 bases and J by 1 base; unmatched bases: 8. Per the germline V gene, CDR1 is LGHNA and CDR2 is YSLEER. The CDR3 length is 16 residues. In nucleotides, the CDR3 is TGCGCCAGCAGCAGTAATAGCGGGTCTTCCTACAATGAGCAGTTCTTC. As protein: CASSSNSGSSYNEQFF.

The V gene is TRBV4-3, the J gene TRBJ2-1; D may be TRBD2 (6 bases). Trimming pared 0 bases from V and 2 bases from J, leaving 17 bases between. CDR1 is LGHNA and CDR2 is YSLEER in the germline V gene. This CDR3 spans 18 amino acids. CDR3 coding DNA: TGCGCCAGCAGCCAAGAACAACGGGGGTACTTACCCTACAATGAGCAGTTCTTC. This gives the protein CASSQEQRGYLPYNEQFF.

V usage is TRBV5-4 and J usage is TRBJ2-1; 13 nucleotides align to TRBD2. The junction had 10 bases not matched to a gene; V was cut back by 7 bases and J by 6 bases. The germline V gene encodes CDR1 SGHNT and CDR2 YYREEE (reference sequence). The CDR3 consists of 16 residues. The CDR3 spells CASYGTSGAFSNEQFF. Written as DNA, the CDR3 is TGTGCCAGCTACGGGACTAGCGGGGCCTTCTCCAATGAGCAGTTCTTC.

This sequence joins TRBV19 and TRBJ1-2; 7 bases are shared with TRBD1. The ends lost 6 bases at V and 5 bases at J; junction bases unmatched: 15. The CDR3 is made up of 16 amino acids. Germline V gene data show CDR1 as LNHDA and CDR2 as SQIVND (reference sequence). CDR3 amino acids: CASRRWTGPLGYGYTF. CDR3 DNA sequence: TGTGCCAGTAGAAGGTGGACAGGTCCTCTCGGGTATGGCTACACCTTC.

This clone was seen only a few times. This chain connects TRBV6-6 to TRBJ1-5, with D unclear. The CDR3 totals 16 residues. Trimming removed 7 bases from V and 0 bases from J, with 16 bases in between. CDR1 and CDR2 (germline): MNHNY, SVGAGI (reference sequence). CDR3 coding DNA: TGTGCCAGCACCCATGGGGAGTCCCATAGCAATCAGCCCCAGCATTTT. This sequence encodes CASTHGESHSNQPQHF.

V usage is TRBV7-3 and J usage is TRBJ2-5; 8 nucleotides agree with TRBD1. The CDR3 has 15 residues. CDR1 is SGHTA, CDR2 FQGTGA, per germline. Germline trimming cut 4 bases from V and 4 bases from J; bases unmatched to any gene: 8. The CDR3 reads CASSSSGTGGETQYF. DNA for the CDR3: TGTGCCAGCAGCTCGTCCGGGACAGGTGGAGAGACCCAGTACTTC.

The CDR3 protein is CASSQTGQLNTEAFF. The CDR3 DNA sequence: TGCGCCAGCAGCCAAACAGGACAGCTGAACACTGAAGCTTTCTTT. The chain couples TRBV4-3 to TRBJ1-1, with D perhaps TRBD1 (6 bases). CDR1 and CDR2 (germline): LGHNA, YSLEER. Deletions cut 2 bases from V and 0 bases from J, with 10 bases between. The CDR3 covers 15 residues.

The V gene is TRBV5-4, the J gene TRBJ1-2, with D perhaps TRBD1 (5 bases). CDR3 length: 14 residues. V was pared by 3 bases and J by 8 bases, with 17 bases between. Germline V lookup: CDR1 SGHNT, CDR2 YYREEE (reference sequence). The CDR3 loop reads CASSSGLLSEGYTF. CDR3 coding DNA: TGTGCCAGCAGCTCGGGACTTCTTTCCGAAGGCTACACCTTC.

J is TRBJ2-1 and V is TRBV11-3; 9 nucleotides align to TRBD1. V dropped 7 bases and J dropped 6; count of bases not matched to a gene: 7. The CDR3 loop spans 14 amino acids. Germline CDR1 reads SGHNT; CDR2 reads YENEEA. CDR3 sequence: CASTKQGAGNEQFF. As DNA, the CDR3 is TGTGCCAGCACAAAACAGGGGGCTGGCAATGAGCAGTTCTTC.

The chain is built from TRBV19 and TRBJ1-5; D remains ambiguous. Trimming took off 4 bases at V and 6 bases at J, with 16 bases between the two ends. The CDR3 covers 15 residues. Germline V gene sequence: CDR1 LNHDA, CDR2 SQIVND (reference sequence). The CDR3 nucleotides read TGTGCCAGTAGTAAGAAGGGCAGAGGGAGTCAGCCCCAGCATTTT. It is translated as CASSKKGRGSQPQHF.

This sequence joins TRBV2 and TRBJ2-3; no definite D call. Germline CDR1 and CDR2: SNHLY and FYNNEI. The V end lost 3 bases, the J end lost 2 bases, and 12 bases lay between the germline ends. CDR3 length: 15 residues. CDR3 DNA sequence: TGTGCCAGCAGTGATTGGGCAGTAAACACAGATACGCAGTATTTT. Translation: CASSDWAVNTDTQYF. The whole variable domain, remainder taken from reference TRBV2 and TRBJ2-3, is EPEVTQTPSHQVTQMGQEVILRCVPISNHLYFYWYRQILGQKVEFLVSFYNNEISEKSEIFDDQFSVERPDGSNFTLKIRSTKLEDSAMYFCASSDWAVNTDTQYFGPGTRLTVL.

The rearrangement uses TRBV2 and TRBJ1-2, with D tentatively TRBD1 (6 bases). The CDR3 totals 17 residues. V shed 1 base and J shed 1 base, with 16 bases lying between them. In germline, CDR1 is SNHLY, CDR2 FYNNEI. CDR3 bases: TGTGCCAGCAGTGAAGGGATACAGGGACCCCTTAACTATGGCTACACCTTC. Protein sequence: CASSEGIQGPLNYGYTF.

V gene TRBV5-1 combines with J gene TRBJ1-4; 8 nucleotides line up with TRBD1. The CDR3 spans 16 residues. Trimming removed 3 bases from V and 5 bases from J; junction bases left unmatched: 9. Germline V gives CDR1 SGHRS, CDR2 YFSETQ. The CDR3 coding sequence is TGCGCCAGCAGCTCTTATGACAGGGGCCCAAATGAAAAACTGTTTTTT. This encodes CASSSYDRGPNEKLFF.

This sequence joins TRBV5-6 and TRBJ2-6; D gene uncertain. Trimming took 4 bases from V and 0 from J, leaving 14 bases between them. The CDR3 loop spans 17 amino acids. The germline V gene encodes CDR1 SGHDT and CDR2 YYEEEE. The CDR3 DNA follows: TGTGCCAGCAGCCACCCACTCGAGAGCTCTGGGGCCAACGTCCTGACTTTC. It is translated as CASSHPLESSGANVLTF.

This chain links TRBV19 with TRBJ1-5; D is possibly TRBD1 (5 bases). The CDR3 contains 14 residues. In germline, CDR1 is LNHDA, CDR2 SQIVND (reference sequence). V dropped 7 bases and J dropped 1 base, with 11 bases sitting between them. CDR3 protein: CASKIGGSNQPQHF. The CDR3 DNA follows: TGTGCCAGTAAGATTGGGGGGAGCAATCAGCCCCAGCATTTT.

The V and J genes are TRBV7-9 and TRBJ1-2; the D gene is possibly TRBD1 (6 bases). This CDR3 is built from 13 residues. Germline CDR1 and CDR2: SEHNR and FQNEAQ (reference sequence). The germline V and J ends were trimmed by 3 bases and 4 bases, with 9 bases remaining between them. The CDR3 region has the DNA TGTGCCAGCAGCTTGGACAGCCCCTATGGCTACACCTTC. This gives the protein CASSLDSPYGYTF.

For the CDR3, the DNA is TGTGCCAGCAGCCCACGACAGGGAATCACAGATACGCAGTATTTT. It is translated as CASSPRQGITDTQYF. This chain uses TRBV11-3 with TRBJ2-3; 7 bases are a match to TRBD1. The CDR3 contains 15 residues. Trimming cost V 5 bases and J 2 bases; bases outside gene matches: 7. Germline values: CDR1 SGHNT, CDR2 YENEEA. Based on the CDR3 plus reference TRBV11-3 and TRBJ2-3, the full variable domain is EAGVVQSPRYKIIEKKQPVAFWCNPISGHNTLYWYLQNLGQGPELLIRYENEEAVDDSQLPKDRFSAERLKGVDSTLKIQPAELGDSAVYLCASSPRQGITDTQYFGPGTRLTVL.

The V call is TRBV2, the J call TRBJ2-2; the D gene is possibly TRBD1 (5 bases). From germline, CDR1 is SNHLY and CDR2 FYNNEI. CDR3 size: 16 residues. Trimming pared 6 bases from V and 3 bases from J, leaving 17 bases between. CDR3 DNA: TGTGCCAGCAGCAAACCCGCAGGGTCAGACACCGGGGAGCTGTTTTTT. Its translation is CASSKPAGSDTGELFF.

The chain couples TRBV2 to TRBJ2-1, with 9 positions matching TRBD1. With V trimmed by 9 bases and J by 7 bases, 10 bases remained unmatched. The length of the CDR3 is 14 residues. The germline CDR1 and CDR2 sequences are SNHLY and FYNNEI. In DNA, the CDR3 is TGTGCCAGTATGACAGGGGGGGAAGAAAATGAGCAGTTCTTC. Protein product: CASMTGGEENEQFF.

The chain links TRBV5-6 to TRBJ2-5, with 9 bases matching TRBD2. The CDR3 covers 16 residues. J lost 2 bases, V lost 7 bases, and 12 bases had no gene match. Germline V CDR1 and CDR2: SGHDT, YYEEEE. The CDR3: CASSGSGSGGQETQYF. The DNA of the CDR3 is TGTGCCAGCTCGGGTAGTGGTAGCGGGGGACAAGAGACCCAGTACTTC.

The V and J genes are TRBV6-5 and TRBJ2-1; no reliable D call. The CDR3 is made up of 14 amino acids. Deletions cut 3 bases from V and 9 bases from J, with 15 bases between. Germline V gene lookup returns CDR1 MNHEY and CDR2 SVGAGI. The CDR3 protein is CASSYSASPSEQFF. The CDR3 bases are TGTGCCAGCAGTTATTCCGCCTCCCCCAGTGAGCAGTTCTTC.

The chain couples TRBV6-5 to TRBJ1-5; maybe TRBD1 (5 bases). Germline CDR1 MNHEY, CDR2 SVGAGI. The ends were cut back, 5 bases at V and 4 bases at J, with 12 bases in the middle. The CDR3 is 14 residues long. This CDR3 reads CASSEVGGNQPQHF. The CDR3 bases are TGTGCCAGCAGTGAAGTGGGGGGAAATCAGCCCCAGCATTTT.